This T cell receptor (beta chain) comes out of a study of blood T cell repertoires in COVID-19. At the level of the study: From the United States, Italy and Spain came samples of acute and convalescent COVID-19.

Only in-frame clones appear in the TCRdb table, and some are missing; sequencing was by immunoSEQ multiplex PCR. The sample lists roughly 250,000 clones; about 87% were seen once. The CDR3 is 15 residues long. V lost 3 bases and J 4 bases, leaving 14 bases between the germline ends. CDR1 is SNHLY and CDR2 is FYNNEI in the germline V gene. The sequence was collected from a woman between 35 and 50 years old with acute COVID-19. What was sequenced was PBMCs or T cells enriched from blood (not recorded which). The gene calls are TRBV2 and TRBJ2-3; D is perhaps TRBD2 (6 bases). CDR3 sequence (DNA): TGTGCCAGCAGTGAGTCGCGGGGTCCCCCAGATACGCAGTATTTT. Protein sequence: CASSESRGPPDTQYF.